This entry features one T cell receptor beta chain sequence. The data were taken from a study of patients and donors after allogeneic stem cell transplantation. Via MiXCR, TCRdb re-called the RT-PCR reads, giving one row per CDR3 protein. The sample records hundreds of thousands of distinct CDR3 sequences, about a sixth being singletons. The germline V gene encodes CDR1 SGHTA and CDR2 FQGTGA. The ends lost 5 bases at V and 5 bases at J; junction bases unmatched: 4. The CDR3 sequence is 14 residues long. This sequence was found in a human donor who was either an allogeneic HSCT recipient or a stem cell or donor lymphocyte infusion donor (not recorded which). It is not recorded whose cells these are; they may come from a transplant donor. This chain uses TRBV7-3 with TRBJ2-1, with 9 bases fitting TRBD2. The source material was blood, either unsorted or a sorted T cell fraction (not recorded which). The CDR3 sequence: CASSPAGGDNEQFF. The CDR3 DNA is TGTGCCAGCAGCCCCGCGGGGGGGGACAATGAGCAGTTCTTC.